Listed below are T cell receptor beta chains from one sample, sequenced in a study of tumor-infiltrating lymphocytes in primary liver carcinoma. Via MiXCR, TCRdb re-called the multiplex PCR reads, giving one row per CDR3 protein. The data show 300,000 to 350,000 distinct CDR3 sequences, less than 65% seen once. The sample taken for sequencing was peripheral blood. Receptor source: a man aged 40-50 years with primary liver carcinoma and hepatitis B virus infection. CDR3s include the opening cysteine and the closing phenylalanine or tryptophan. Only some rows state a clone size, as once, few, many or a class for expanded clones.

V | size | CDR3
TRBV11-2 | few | CASRSRLVGPEHFF
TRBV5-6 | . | CASSLESGGEDFF
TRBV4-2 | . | CASSQGMGIVPQHF
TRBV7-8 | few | CASSLAGRDVDTGELFF
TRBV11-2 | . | CANSLSDSITDTQYF
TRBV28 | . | CVSSRQYYNSPLHF
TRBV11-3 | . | CVSSITGGFGGKVAPDTQYF
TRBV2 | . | CATKGQGYSYEQYF
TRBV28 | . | CASRDQDTQYF
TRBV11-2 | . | CASSFAAGVPHNEQFF
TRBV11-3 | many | CASSLGLGGNPFF
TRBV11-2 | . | CASSHPTERGGYEQYF
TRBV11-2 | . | CASSLSGYYNEQFF
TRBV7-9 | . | CDSSPTERTPLHF